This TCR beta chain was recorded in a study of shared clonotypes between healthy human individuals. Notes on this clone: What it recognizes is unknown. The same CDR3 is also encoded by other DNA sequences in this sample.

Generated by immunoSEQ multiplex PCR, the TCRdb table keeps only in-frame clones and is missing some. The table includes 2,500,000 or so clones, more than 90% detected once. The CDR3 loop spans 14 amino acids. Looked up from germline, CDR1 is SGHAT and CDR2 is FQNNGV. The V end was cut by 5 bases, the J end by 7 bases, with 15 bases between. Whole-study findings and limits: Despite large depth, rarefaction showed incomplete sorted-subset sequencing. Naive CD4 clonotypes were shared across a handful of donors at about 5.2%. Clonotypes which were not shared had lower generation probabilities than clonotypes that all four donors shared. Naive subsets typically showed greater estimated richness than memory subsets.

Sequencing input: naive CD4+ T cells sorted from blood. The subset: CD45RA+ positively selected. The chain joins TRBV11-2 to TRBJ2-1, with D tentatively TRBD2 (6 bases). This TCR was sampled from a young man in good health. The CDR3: CASSPRSSVNEQFF. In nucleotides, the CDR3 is TGTGCCAGCAGCCCTCGATCTAGCGTAAATGAGCAGTTCTTC.